What follows describes a single TCR beta chain. Its target is not known. This entry is derived from a study of a mutant IDH1 vaccine in newly diagnosed glioma. Study in general: Patients received vaccination from 4-6 weeks after radiotherapy alone, or with temozolomide cycles. Treated individuals were approximately 60% male and approximately 38% female, averaging roughly 43 years of age.

CDR3 length: 16 residues. Between the trimmed V and J ends, which lost 0 bases and 2 bases, there was a span of 11 bases. Looked up from germline, CDR1 is SGHTA and CDR2 is FQGNSA. Only in-frame clones appear in the TCRdb table, and some are missing; sequencing was by immunoSEQ multiplex PCR. The data contain tens of thousands of clones, approximately 80% of them seen just once; the ten biggest clones take up about 17%. Documented time point: week 47, end of study. In the vaccine, a single dose held 300 ug of the mutant IDH1 20-mer peptide, along with topical imiquimod. In every donor, the tumor was a new WHO grade 3 or 4 IDH1-mutant, ATRX-lost astrocytoma.

The clonotype was recovered from a man younger than 35 with glioma. Some clones in this sample may be carry-over from other donors' samples. This chain links TRBV7-2 with TRBJ2-1; a possible D gene is TRBD1 (5 bases). The specimen was PBMCs, collected from a glioma patient whose treatment included an IDH1 peptide vaccine. The CDR3: CASSLAQGNPYNEQFF. In nucleotides, the CDR3 is TGTGCCAGCAGCTTAGCTCAGGGAAATCCCTACAATGAGCAGTTCTTC.